This T cell receptor (beta chain) was documented in a study of shared clonotypes between healthy human individuals. The CDR3 consists of 15 residues. Trimming removed 7 bases from V and 1 base from J, with 14 bases in between. Germline assignment: CDR1 SGHRS and CDR2 YFSETQ. Measured with immunoSEQ multiplex PCR; TCRdb has only the in-frame clones, and not every one. The repertoire consists of 2 million to 3 million clones, with approximately 94% occurring once and the leading ten covering around 0.37%. The chain carries TRBV5-1 and TRBJ2-2, with D perhaps TRBD1 (6 bases). The clonotype comes from a man between 18 and 35 years old in good health. Some clones in this sample may be carry-over from other donors' samples. Input material: naive CD4+ T cells from PBMCs. The subset here: CD45RA+ positively selected. Here the CDR3 DNA reads TGCGCCAGCCTGGTGGGACACCAGAACACCGGGGAGCTGTTTTTT. Translating gives CASLVGHQNTGELFF.